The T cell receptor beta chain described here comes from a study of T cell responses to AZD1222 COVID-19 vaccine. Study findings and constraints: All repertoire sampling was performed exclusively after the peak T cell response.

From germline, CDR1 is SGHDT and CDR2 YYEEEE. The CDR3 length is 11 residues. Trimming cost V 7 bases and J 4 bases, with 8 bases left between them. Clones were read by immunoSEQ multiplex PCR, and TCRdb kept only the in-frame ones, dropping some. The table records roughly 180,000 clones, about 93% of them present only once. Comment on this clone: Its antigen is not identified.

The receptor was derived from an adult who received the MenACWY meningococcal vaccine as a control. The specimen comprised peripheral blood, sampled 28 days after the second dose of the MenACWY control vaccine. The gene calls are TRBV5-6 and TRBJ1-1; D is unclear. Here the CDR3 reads CASSYRTEAFF. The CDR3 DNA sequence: TGTGCCAGCTCTTATCGCACTGAAGCTTTCTTT.